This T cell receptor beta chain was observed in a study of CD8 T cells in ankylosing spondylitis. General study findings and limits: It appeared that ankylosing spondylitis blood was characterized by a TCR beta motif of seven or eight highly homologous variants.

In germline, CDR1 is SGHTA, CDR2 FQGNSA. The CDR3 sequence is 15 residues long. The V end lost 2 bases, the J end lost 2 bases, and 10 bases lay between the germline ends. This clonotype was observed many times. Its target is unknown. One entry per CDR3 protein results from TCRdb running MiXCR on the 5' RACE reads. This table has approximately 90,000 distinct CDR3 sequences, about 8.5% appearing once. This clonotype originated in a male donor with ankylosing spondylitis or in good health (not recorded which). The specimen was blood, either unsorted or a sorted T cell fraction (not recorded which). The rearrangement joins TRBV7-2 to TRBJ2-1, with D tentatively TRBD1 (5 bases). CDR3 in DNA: TGTGCCAGCAGCTTAAGGTCAGGGACCTACAATGAGCAGTTCTTC. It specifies CASSLRSGTYNEQFF.